The 10 T cell receptor beta chains below were found in one sample sequenced in a study of post-analysis software for immune sequencing data. Carried by the TCR beta cDNA libraries were unique molecular identifiers. TCRdb re-derived calls from the PCR reads in MiXCR, one entry per CDR3 protein. The table shows 150,000 to 200,000 distinct CDR3 sequences, with 36% occurring only once. This material consisted of blood, taken after autologous hematopoietic stem cell transplantation. The receptors come from a girl aged 5-17 years with multiple sclerosis.

V is TRBV7-6 and J is TRBJ2-1; D remains ambiguous. Between the trimmed V and J ends, which lost 2 bases and 7 bases, there was a span of 15 bases. CDR1 is SGHVS and CDR2 is FNYEAQ in the germline V gene. There are 15 residues in the CDR3. The CDR3, as DNA: TGTGCCAGCAGCTTATTGTTCCCAGGCCTGAATGAGCAGTTCTTC. Translated, it gives CASSLLFPGLNEQFF.

This clonotype has more than one count but fewer than ten. J is TRBJ1-4 and V is TRBV5-1; D is unresolved. From germline, CDR1 is SGHRS and CDR2 YFSETQ. Trimming removed 2 bases at V and 8 bases at J, with 16 bases between. The CDR3 is made up of 15 amino acids. In nucleotides, the CDR3 is TGCGCCAGCAGCTTTCGGGGTGAGGACGGGGAAAAACTGTTTTTT. It codes for CASSFRGEDGEKLFF.

V and J are TRBV4-3 and TRBJ2-1, with D possibly TRBD2 on 6 matching bases. The CDR3 length is 15 residues. Looked up from germline, CDR1 is LGHNA and CDR2 is YSLEER. V was cut by 0 bases and J by 5 bases, with 11 bases left in between. The CDR3 loop is CASSQDKGLHNEQFF. CDR3 sequence (DNA): TGCGCCAGCAGCCAAGATAAGGGACTGCACAATGAGCAGTTCTTC.

On this clonotype: A junction boundary mismatches the germline segment, possibly from a read error. This chain joins TRBV7-7 and TRBJ2-3, with 13 bases lining up with TRBD2. From germline, CDR1 is SSHAT and CDR2 FNYEAQ (reference sequence). This CDR3 has 13 residues. CDR3 nucleotide sequence: TGTGCCTGCAGTTGGACTAGCGGGAGTTCGCAGTATTTT. Translated: CACSWTSGSSQYF.

A few counts support this clonotype. CDR3 bases: TGCGCCAGCAGCCAAGATACAGGGCGGCAGCCCCAGCATTTT. Translating it yields CASSQDTGRQPQHF. This chain uses TRBV4-1 with TRBJ1-5; perhaps TRBD1 as D (6 bases). Germline CDR1 is MGHRA and CDR2 is YSYEKL. CDR3 length equals 14 residues. Trimming removed 0 bases from V and 7 bases from J, with 10 bases in between.

A few counts support this clonotype. The chain is built from TRBV11-2 and TRBJ2-3; no definite D call. Germline CDR1 and CDR2: SGHAT and FQNNGV. Trimming pared 4 bases from V and 5 bases from J, leaving 22 bases between. The CDR3 spans 17 residues. In DNA, the CDR3 is TGTGCCAGCAGCTACCTTTCTATGGTACTGAAGGAAGATACGCAGTATTTT. Translated, it gives CASSYLSMVLKEDTQYF.

The rearrangement uses TRBV7-3 and TRBJ2-1; unclear D gene. The CDR3 is 14 amino acids. V was clipped by 5 bases and J by 5 bases, with 13 bases between them. The V gene's germline CDR1 is SGHTA and CDR2 FQGTGA. DNA for the CDR3: TGTGCCAGCAGCCTAGAGGTTTCGGACAATGAGCAGTTCTTC. It yields the protein CASSLEVSDNEQFF.

This clonotype was detected only a few times. The chain joins TRBV6-5 to TRBJ1-2; possible D gene TRBD1, 5 bases. Germline lookup yields CDR1 MNHEY and CDR2 SVGAGI. The CDR3 loop spans 14 amino acids. Trimming took off 0 bases at V and 8 bases at J, with 13 bases between the two ends. The CDR3 loop reads CASSYSGRAGGYTF. The CDR3 coding sequence is TGTGCCAGCAGTTACTCGGGCAGGGCGGGCGGCTACACCTTC.

The chain is built from TRBV20-1 and TRBJ1-2, with D uncertain. Germline V gives CDR1 DFQATT, CDR2 SNEGSKA (reference sequence). The CDR3 runs to 12 residues. Trimming shortened V by 3 bases and J by 3 bases, and 8 bases separated the two germline ends. CDR3 in DNA: TGCAGTGCTAGGAGAGGTGACTATGGCTACACCTTC. It codes for CSARRGDYGYTF.

The chain carries TRBV6-5 and TRBJ1-2; D is uncertain. CDR3 length: 15 amino acids. The V and J ends lost 5 bases and 7 bases respectively, with 20 bases between them. CDR1 is MNHEY, CDR2 SVGAGI, per germline. The CDR3 DNA reads as TGTGCCAGCAGTCCGGGTCTAGCAGCTTTCCCTGGCTACACCTTC. Translated: CASSPGLAAFPGYTF.